This passage covers 7 T cell receptor beta chains from one sample sequenced in a study of radiotherapy plus CTLA-4 blockade in lung cancer. TCRdb's table, derived via immunoSEQ multiplex PCR, lists solely in-frame clones and lacks some. The sample holds more than 35,000 clones, more than 80% seen once. The sample here was peripheral blood, taken from a patient treated with radiotherapy plus ipilimumab. These receptors were obtained from a human donor with non-small cell lung cancer who had stable disease on radiotherapy plus ipilimumab.

This chain joins TRBV11-2 and TRBJ2-1; 8 nucleotides align to TRBD2. Trimming cost V 4 bases and J 10 bases; bases outside gene matches: 15. The CDR3 runs to 16 residues. From germline, CDR1 is SGHAT and CDR2 FQNNGV. CDR3 in amino acids: CASSWVTSGYEEEQFF. The CDR3, as DNA: TGTGCCAGCAGCTGGGTAACTAGCGGATACGAAGAGGAGCAGTTCTTC.

This clone has only one observation. The DNA of the CDR3 is TGTGCCAGCAGCTCCTTGCGGGAGGCCGAAGGAAAGACCCAGTACTTC. This gives the protein CASSSLREAEGKTQYF. The chain links TRBV7-8 to TRBJ2-5; TRBD2 matches at 8 bases. The CDR3 length is 16 residues. CDR1 and CDR2 from the germline V gene are SGHVS and FQNEAQ. The V gene end was trimmed by 4 bases and the J gene end by 6 bases; junction bases not matched to a gene: 13.

The chain employs TRBV9 and TRBJ1-3; no definite D call. Trimming shortened V by 6 bases and J by 7 bases, and 11 bases separated the two germline ends. The CDR3 has 12 amino acids. Germline loops: CDR1 SGDLS, CDR2 YYNGEE. The DNA of the CDR3 is TGTGCCAGCACGGCCCCGGGGAACACCATATATTTT. Protein sequence: CASTAPGNTIYF.

Here the CDR3 DNA reads TGTGCCAGCAGTTTAGGGGCGCGGGAAGCGGTCTACGAGCAGTACTTC. Translating gives CASSLGAREAVYEQYF. The chain has TRBV27 and TRBJ2-7; D perhaps matches TRBD2 (6 bases). The CDR3 contains 16 residues. Germline CDR1 and CDR2: MNHEY and SMNVEV (reference sequence). The germline V and J ends were trimmed by 2 bases and 3 bases, with 17 bases remaining between them.

The V gene is TRBV5-6, the J gene TRBJ2-2, with a possible D match to TRBD2 (5 bases). Germline V gene lookup returns CDR1 SGHDT and CDR2 YYEEEE. V lost 6 bases to trimming and J lost 2 bases, with 11 bases between them. This CDR3 is built from 14 residues. This chain's CDR3 is CASTTRVNTGELFF. The CDR3 nucleotides are TGTGCCAGCACCACGAGGGTTAACACCGGGGAGCTGTTTTTT.

This clone has more than one count but fewer than ten. The CDR3 DNA is TGTGCCAGCAGCTTAATTAGCGGCAATGAGCAGTTCTTC. Its protein is CASSLISGNEQFF. The V and J genes are TRBV7-3 and TRBJ2-1, with D perhaps TRBD2 (6 bases). The CDR3 runs to 13 residues. Trimming removed 1 base at V and 6 bases at J, with 7 bases between. Germline CDR1 and CDR2: SGHTA and FQGTGA.

J is TRBJ2-7 and V is TRBV9; TRBD2 aligns across 10 bases. CDR3 size: 15 residues. The junction had 5 bases not matched to a gene; V was cut back by 2 bases and J by 3 bases. Germline CDR1 and CDR2: SGDLS and YYNGEE. CDR3 bases: TGTGCCAGCAGCGTTGGGACTAGCGAGATCTACGAGCAGTACTTC. Protein: CASSVGTSEIYEQYF. Looking up the rest from reference TRBV9 and TRBJ2-7 gives the full variable domain: DSGVTQTPKHLITATGQRVTLRCSPRSGDLSVYWYQQSLDQGLQFLIQYYNGEERAKGNILERFSAQQFPDLHSELNLSSLELGDSALYFCASSVGTSEIYEQYFGPGTRLTVT.